This passage covers 14 T cell receptor beta chains from one sample sequenced in a study of spatial heterogeneity in lung cancer. Time point here: sample taken at primary tumor resection. Using its own MiXCR run on the 5' RACE reads, TCRdb lists one record per CDR3 protein. The sample holds about 38,000 distinct CDR3 sequences, approximately 7.5% seen once. Here the sequenced sample was PBMCs, taken at surgery. Every receptor here comes from a male donor with early-stage non-small cell lung cancer.

This clonotype came up many times. CDR3 loop: CASSYSFDRGEQFF. DNA for the CDR3: TGTGCCAGCAGTTACTCTTTCGACAGAGGCGAGCAGTTCTTC. The rearrangement joins TRBV6-5 to TRBJ2-1, with a weak D call TRBD1 (5 bases). CDR3 size: 14 residues. The V and J ends lost 0 bases and 10 bases respectively, with 13 bases between them. CDR1 and CDR2 from the germline V gene are MNHEY and SVGAGI.

The chain carries TRBV11-2 and TRBJ2-1, with 10 nucleotides matching TRBD2. The CDR3 is 18 amino acids. J lost 7 bases, V lost 5 bases, and 17 bases had no gene match. The germline V gene encodes CDR1 SGHAT and CDR2 FQNNGV. The DNA of the CDR3 is TGTGCCAGCAGCCTATACGCCTTGGCTAGCGGGGGTAAAAATGAGCAGTTCTTC. Translation gives CASSLYALASGGKNEQFF.

This clonotype occurred many times. The chain combines TRBV2 with TRBJ2-6; 7 nucleotides line up with TRBD1. CDR3 length equals 15 residues. Unmatched junction bases numbered 4, after V lost 6 bases and J lost 2 bases. From germline, CDR1 is SNHLY and CDR2 FYNNEI. This CDR3 reads CASRQGLPGANVLTF. CDR3 in DNA: TGTGCCAGCAGACAGGGGTTACCTGGGGCCAACGTCCTGACTTTC.

This clonotype was seen repeatedly, ten times or more. This rearrangement joins TRBV10-3 to TRBJ2-6; D could derive from TRBD1 or TRBD2 (5 bases each). Germline CDR1 reads ENHRY; CDR2 reads SYGVKD. V shed 8 bases and J shed 0 bases, with 14 bases lying between them. There are 16 residues in the CDR3. The CDR3 nucleotides are TGTGCCATCCCGGGGCAGGCCTTCTCTGGGGCCAACGTCCTGACTTTC. Its translation is CAIPGQAFSGANVLTF.

The sample holds a few counts of this clonotype. This rearrangement joins TRBV5-6 to TRBJ1-1; D remains unclear. This CDR3 is 15 amino acids long. Germline V gene sequence: CDR1 SGHDT, CDR2 YYEEEE. V was cut by 0 bases and J by 0 bases, with 9 bases left in between. The CDR3 DNA follows: TGTGCCAGCAGCTTGGCCCATCAGATGAACACTGAAGCTTTCTTT. Protein product: CASSLAHQMNTEAFF. Filled out from reference TRBV5-6 and TRBJ1-1, the complete variable domain reads DAGVTQSPTHLIKTRGQQVTLRCSPKSGHDTVSWYQQALGQGPQFIFQYYEEEERQRGNFPDRFSGHQFPNYSSELNVNALLLGDSALYLCASSLAHQMNTEAFFGQGTRLTVV.

This clonotype has a count of ten or more. This CDR3 reads CASSLYAGKTYNSPLHF. In DNA, the CDR3 is TGTGCCAGCAGCTTGTATGCGGGGAAAACCTATAATTCACCCCTCCACTTT. This rearrangement joins TRBV5-6 to TRBJ1-6; no definite D call. Germline V gene sequence: CDR1 SGHDT, CDR2 YYEEEE. V was cut by 1 base and J by 2 bases, with 13 bases left in between. This CDR3 is built from 17 residues. Looking up the rest from reference TRBV5-6 and TRBJ1-6 gives the full variable domain: DAGVTQSPTHLIKTRGQQVTLRCSPKSGHDTVSWYQQALGQGPQFIFQYYEEEERQRGNFPDRFSGHQFPNYSSELNVNALLLGDSALYLCASSLYAGKTYNSPLHFGNGTRLTVT.

This clonotype has at least ten counts. The genes are TRBV4-3 and TRBJ2-3; no clear D gene. V lost 4 bases and J 0 bases, leaving 14 bases between the germline ends. This CDR3 has 16 amino acids. Per germline, CDR1 LGHNA and CDR2 YSLEER. The CDR3 sequence: CASSPSRATSTDTQYF. Written as DNA, the CDR3 is TGCGCCAGCAGCCCTTCTAGAGCAACTAGCACAGATACGCAGTATTTT.

This clonotype was recorded once. CDR3 loop: CAWSRRGIGSPLHF. DNA of the CDR3: TGTGCCTGGAGTCGACGAGGGATAGGTTCACCCCTCCACTTT. The V call is TRBV30, the J call TRBJ1-6; D call uncertain. Trimming stripped 2 bases from V and 9 bases from J, with 14 bases between. This CDR3 is 14 amino acids long. Germline loops: CDR1 GTSNPN, CDR2 SVGIG (reference sequence).

This clonotype was picked up many times. The chain is built from TRBV4-3 and TRBJ1-1, with 7 positions matching TRBD1. Per germline, CDR1 LGHNA and CDR2 YSLEER. The CDR3 extends over 17 amino acids. With 0 bases clipped from V and 2 bases from J, the junction kept 9 bases outside the gene matches. Here the CDR3 DNA reads TGCGCCAGCAGCCAAGATCGCGCAGGGGGGAGAAACACTGAAGCTTTCTTT. Its protein is CASSQDRAGGRNTEAFF.

This clonotype has ten or more counts. V is TRBV28 and J is TRBJ2-1; 11 bases agree with TRBD2. Germline V gene data show CDR1 as MDHEN and CDR2 as SYDVKM. The CDR3 sequence is 15 residues long. The V and J ends lost 5 bases and 0 bases, in that order; junction bases with no gene match: 0. The DNA of the CDR3 is TGTGCCAGCAGTACTAGCGGGAGCTCCTACAATGAGCAGTTCTTC. Translated, it gives CASSTSGSSYNEQFF.

This clonotype was counted only a few times. The chain recombines TRBV9 with TRBJ2-3, with D unclear. Trimming took 4 bases from V and 6 from J, leaving 18 bases between them. This CDR3 contains 15 residues. Germline CDR1 and CDR2: SGDLS and YYNGEE. The CDR3 sequence is CASSSWEGTEDTQYF. CDR3 sequence (DNA): TGTGCCAGCAGCTCCTGGGAAGGCACTGAGGATACGCAGTATTTT. Full variable domain (missing parts from reference TRBV9 and TRBJ2-3): DSGVTQTPKHLITATGQRVTLRCSPRSGDLSVYWYQQSLDQGLQFLIQYYNGEERAKGNILERFSAQQFPDLHSELNLSSLELGDSALYFCASSSWEGTEDTQYFGPGTRLTVL.

This clonotype was recorded many times. This sequence joins TRBV10-3 and TRBJ1-5; possibly TRBD1 for D (5 bases). There are 16 residues in the CDR3. The germline V and J ends were trimmed by 3 bases and 3 bases, with 15 bases remaining between them. Germline values: CDR1 ENHRY, CDR2 SYGVKD. CDR3 sequence reads: CAISEEGFGDNQPQHF. The CDR3 coding sequence is TGTGCCATCAGTGAAGAGGGGTTTGGGGACAATCAGCCCCAGCATTTT.

This clonotype was observed many times. The chain uses TRBV5-1 and TRBJ1-1; 7 bases map to TRBD1. The junction had 4 bases not matched to a gene; V was cut back by 4 bases and J by 4 bases. The germline V gene encodes CDR1 SGHRS and CDR2 YFSETQ. There are 13 residues in the CDR3. In DNA, the CDR3 is TGCGCCAGCAGCGGACAGGAGGCCACTGAAGCTTTCTTT. Translating gives CASSGQEATEAFF. The full variable domain, its missing parts supplied by reference TRBV5-1 and TRBJ1-1, is KAGVTQTPRYLIKTRGQQVTLSCSPISGHRSVSWYQQTPGQGLQFLFEYFSETQRNKGNFPGRFSGRQFSNSRSEMNVSTLELGDSALYLCASSGQEATEAFFGQGTRLTVV.

This clonotype was detected a few times. The chain joins TRBV6-5 to TRBJ2-1; 7 nucleotides line up with TRBD2. V shed 2 bases, J shed 8 bases, and the junction held 3 bases outside the gene matches. Germline lookup yields CDR1 MNHEY and CDR2 SVGAGI. The CDR3 has 13 residues. The CDR3 reads CASSYPGRHEQFF. Here the CDR3 DNA reads TGTGCCAGCAGTTACCCCGGGAGGCATGAGCAGTTCTTC.